This is a list of T cell receptor beta chains from one sample in a study of PD-1 blockade in classical Hodgkin lymphoma. This table comes from immunoSEQ multiplex PCR, and its TCRdb copy is limited to in-frame clones, with some not included. The data contain 4,000 or so clones, approximately 66% of them seen just once; the ten biggest clones take up roughly half. This material consisted of CD8+ T cells from blood, taken before the fourth cycle of nivolumab. The origin of the receptors is a human donor with classical Hodgkin lymphoma. Each CDR3 is given with its conserved first and last residue. Fields, in order: V gene, J gene, D gene, clone size, CDR3 DNA, CDR3 protein. D genes are given only for firm matches. The size field is filled for only some rows; it gives once, few, many or a size class.

TRBV7-9	TRBJ2-1	TRBD2	NA	TGTGCCAGCAGCTCGGGACTAGGGGCCTACAATGAGCAGTTCTTC	CASSSGLGAYNEQFF
TRBV4-2	TRBJ1-1	NA	once	TGTGCCAGCAGCCAGTACAGGGCGTCGAACACTGAAGCTTTCTTT	CASSQYRASNTEAFF
TRBV5-1	TRBJ2-1	NA	few	TGCGCCAGCAGCTTAGGCGGACAGCACAATGAGCAGTTCTTC	CASSLGGQHNEQFF
TRBV2	TRBJ2-7	NA	NA	TGTGCCAGCAGTGTCGGCGAGCAGTACTTC	CASSVGEQYF
TRBV28	TRBJ1-3	NA	NA	TGTGCCAGCAGTTTAGGTGGCGGACCTGGAGGAAACACCATATATTTT	CASSLGGGPGGNTIYF
TRBV9	TRBJ2-1	NA	once	TGTGCCAGCAGCCTAGGGTCCTACAATGAGCAGTTCTTC	CASSLGSYNEQFF
TRBV19	TRBJ1-2	TRBD1	NA	TGTGCCAGTAGCACCGGGACAGACTATGGCTACACCTTC	CASSTGTDYGYTF
TRBV6-1	TRBJ1-4	NA	NA	TGTGCCAGCAGTGAAGAATACTTTGCAACTAATGAAAAACTGTTTTTT	CASSEEYFATNEKLFF
TRBV28	TRBJ2-5	NA	NA	TGTGCCAGCAGATATTCCCCGCTCGACCGGGACCCGGACGGGGAGACCCAGTACTTC	CASRYSPLDRDPDGETQYF
TRBV29-1	TRBJ1-2	TRBD1	NA	TGCAGCGCCGCGACAGGGGGCAACGATGGCTACACCTTC	CSAATGGNDGYTF
TRBV7-9	TRBJ1-5	NA	NA	TGTGCCAGCAGCCGCGGAGGAATACAGCCCCAGCATTTT	CASSRGGIQPQHF
TRBV6-1	TRBJ2-7	TRBD1	NA	TGTGCCAGCAGTTTGGACAGGGTTTACGAGCAGTACTTC	CASSLDRVYEQYF